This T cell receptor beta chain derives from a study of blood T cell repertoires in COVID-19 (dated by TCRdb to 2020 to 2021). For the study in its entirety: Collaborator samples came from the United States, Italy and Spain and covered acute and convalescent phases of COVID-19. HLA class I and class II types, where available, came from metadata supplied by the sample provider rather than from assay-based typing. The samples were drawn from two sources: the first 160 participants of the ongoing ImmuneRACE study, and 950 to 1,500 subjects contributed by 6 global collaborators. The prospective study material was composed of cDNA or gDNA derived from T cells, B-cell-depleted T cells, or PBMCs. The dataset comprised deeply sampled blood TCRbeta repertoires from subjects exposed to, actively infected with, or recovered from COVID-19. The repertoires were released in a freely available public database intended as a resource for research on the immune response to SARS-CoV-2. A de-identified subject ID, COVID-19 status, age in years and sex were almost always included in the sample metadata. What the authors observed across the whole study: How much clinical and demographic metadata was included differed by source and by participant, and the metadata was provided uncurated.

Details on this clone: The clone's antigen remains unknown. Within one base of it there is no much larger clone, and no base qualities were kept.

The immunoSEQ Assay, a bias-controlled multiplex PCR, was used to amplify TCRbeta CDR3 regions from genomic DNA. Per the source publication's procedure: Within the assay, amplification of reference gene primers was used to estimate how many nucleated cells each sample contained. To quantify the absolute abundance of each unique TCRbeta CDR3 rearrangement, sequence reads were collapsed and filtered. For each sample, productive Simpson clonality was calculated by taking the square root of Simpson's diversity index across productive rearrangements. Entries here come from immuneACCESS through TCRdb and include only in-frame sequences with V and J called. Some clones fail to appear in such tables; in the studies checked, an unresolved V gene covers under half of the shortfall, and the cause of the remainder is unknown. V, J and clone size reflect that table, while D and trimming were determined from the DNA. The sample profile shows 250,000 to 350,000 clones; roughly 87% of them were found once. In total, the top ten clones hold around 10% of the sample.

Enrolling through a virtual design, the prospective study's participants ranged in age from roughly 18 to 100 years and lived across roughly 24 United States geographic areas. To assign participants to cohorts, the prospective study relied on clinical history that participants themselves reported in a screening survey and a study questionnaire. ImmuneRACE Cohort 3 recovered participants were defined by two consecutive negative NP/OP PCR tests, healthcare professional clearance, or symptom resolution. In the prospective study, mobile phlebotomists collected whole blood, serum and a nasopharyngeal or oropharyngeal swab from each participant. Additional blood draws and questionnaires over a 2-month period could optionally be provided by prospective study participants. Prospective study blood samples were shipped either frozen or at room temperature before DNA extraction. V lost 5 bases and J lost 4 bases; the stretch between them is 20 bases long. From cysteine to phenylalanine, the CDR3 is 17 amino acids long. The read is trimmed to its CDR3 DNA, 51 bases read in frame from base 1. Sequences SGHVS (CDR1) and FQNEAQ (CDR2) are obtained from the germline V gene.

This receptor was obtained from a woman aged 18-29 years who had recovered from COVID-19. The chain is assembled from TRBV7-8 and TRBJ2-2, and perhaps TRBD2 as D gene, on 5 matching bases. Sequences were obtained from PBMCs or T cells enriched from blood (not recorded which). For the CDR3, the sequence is CASSPHEGLMTTGELFF. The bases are TGTGCCAGCAGCCCCCACGAGGGTCTCATGACCACCGGGGAGCTGTTTTTT.